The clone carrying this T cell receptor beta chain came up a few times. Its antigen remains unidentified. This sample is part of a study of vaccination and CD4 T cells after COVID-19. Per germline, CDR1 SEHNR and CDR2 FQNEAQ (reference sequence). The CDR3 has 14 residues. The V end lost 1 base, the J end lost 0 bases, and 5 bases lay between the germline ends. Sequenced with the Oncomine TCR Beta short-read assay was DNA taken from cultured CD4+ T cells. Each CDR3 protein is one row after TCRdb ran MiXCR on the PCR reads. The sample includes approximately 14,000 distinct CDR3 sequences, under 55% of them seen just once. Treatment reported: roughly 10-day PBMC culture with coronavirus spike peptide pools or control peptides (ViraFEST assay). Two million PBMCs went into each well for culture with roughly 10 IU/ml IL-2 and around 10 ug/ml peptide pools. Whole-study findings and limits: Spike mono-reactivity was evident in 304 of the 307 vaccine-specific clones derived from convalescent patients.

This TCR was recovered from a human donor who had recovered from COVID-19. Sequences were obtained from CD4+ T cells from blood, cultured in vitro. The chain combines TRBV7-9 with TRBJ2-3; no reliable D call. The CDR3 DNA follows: TGTGCCAGCAGCTTAGGACTGAGCACAGATACGCAGTATTTT. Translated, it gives CASSLGLSTDTQYF.